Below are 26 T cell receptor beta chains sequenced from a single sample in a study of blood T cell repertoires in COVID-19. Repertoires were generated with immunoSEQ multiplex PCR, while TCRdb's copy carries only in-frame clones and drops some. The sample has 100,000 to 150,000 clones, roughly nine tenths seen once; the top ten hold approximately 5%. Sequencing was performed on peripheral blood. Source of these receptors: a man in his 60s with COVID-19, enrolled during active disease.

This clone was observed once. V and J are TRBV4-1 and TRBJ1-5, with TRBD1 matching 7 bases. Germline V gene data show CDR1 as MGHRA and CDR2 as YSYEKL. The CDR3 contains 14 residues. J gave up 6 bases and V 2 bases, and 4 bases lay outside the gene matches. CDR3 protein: CASSQIQGSQPQHF. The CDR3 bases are TGCGCCAGCAGCCAAATACAGGGGAGTCAGCCCCAGCATTTT.

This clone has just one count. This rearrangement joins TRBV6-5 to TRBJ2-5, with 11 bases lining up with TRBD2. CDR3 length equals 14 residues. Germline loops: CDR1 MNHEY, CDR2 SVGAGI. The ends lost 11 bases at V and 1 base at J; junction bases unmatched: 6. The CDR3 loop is CAARGLAVQETQYF. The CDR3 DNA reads TGTGCCGCCCGGGGACTAGCGGTCCAAGAGACCCAGTACTTC.

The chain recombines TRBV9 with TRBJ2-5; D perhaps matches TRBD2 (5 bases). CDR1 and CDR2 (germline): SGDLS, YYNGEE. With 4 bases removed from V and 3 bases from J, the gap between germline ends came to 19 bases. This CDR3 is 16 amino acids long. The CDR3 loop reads CASSLTLGSEEETQYF. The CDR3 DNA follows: TGTGCCAGCAGCCTCACCTTGGGTAGCGAGGAAGAGACCCAGTACTTC. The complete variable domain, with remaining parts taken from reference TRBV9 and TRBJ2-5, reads DSGVTQTPKHLITATGQRVTLRCSPRSGDLSVYWYQQSLDQGLQFLIQYYNGEERAKGNILERFSAQQFPDLHSELNLSSLELGDSALYFCASSLTLGSEEETQYFGPGTRLLVL.

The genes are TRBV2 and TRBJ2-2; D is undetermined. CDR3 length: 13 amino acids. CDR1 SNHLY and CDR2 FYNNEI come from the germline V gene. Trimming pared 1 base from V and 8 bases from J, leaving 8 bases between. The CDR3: CASSEVLSGELFF. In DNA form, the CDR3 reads TGTGCCAGCAGTGAAGTTTTGTCGGGGGAGCTGTTTTTT.

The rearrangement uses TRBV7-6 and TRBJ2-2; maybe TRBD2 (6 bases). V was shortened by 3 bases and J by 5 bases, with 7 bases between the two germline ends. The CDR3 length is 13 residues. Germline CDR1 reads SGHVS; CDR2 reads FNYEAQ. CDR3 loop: CASSFSGTGELFF. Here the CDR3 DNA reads TGTGCCAGCAGCTTTAGCGGTACCGGGGAGCTGTTTTTT.

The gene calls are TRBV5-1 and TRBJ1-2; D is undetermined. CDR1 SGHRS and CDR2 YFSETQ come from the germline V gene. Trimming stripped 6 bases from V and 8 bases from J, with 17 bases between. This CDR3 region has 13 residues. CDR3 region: CASTQATGSGYTF. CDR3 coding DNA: TGCGCCAGCACCCAAGCGACCGGGTCCGGCTACACCTTC.

The CDR3 region has the DNA TGTGCCAGCAGTCCTGACAGGGTCAATGAGCAGTTCTTC. It yields the protein CASSPDRVNEQFF. V usage is TRBV6-5 and J usage is TRBJ2-1; 7 positions match TRBD1. After removal of 5 bases from V and 6 bases from J, the junction contained 4 bases not matched to a gene. Germline values: CDR1 MNHEY, CDR2 SVGAGI. The CDR3 totals 13 residues.

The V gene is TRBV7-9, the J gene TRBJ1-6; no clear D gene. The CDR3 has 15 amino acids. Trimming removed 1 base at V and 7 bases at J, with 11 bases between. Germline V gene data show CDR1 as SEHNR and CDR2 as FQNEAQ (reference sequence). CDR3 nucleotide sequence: TGTGCCAGCAGCTTAGTTGGCGGGGAAAATTCACCCCTCCACTTT. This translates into CASSLVGGENSPLHF.

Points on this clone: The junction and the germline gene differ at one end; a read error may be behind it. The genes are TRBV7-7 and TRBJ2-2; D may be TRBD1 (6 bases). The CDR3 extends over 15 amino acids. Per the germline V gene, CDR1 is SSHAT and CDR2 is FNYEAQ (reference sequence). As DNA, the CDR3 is TGTGCTAGCAGCAACAACAGGGAGAACACCGGGGAGCTGTTTTTT. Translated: CASSNNRENTGELFF.

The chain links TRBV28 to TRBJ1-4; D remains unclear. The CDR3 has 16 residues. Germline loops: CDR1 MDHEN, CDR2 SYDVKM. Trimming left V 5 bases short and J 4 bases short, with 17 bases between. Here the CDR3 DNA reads TGTGCCAGCAGTACCCTTCGCGAGATCCTTAATGAAAAACTGTTTTTT. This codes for CASSTLREILNEKLFF.

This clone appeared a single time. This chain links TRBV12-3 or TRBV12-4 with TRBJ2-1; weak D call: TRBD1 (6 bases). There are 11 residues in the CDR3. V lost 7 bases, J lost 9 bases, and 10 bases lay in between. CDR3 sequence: CASTRGGEQFF. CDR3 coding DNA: TGTGCCAGCACCCGAGGGGGTGAGCAGTTCTTC.

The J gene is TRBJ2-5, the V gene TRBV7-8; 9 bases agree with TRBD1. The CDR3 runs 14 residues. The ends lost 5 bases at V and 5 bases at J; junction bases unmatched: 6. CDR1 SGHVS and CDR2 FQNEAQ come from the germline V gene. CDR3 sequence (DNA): TGTGCCAGCAGCGATACAGGGGGCATTGAGACCCAGTACTTC. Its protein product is CASSDTGGIETQYF.

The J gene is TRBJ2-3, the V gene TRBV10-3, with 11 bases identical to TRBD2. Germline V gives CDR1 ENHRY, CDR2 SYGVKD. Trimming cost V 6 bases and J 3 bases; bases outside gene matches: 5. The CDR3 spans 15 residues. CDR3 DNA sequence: TGTGCCATCAGGTCGGGACTAGCGGATACAGATACGCAGTATTTT. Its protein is CAIRSGLADTDTQYF.

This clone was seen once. CDR3 in amino acids: CASSGTSGRASDTQYF. CDR3 nucleotide sequence: TGTGCCAGCAGTGGGACTAGCGGGAGGGCCTCAGATACGCAGTATTTT. This chain uses TRBV2 with TRBJ2-3, with 15 positions matching TRBD2. CDR3 size: 16 residues. The germline CDR1 and CDR2 sequences are SNHLY and FYNNEI. The V gene end was trimmed by 4 bases and the J gene end by 4 bases; junction bases not matched to a gene: 3.

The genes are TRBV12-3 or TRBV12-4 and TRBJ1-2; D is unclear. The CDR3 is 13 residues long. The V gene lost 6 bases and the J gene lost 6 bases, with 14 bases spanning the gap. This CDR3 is CASRWTGRDGYTF. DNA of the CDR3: TGTGCCAGCAGATGGACGGGAAGGGATGGCTACACCTTC.

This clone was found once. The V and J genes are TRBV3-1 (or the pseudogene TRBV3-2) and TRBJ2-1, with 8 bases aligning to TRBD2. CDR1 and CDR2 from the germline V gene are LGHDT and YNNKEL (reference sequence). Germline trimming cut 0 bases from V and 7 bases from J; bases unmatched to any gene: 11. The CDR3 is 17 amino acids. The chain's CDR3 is CASSQEWAGGPFNEQFF. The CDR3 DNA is TGTGCCAGCAGCCAAGAATGGGCGGGAGGCCCCTTTAATGAGCAGTTCTTC.

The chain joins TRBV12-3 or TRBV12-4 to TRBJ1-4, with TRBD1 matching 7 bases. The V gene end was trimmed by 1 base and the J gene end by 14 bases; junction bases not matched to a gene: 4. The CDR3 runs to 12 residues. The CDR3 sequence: CASSLVGGDLFF. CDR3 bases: TGTGCCAGCAGTTTAGTAGGGGGCGATCTGTTTTTT.

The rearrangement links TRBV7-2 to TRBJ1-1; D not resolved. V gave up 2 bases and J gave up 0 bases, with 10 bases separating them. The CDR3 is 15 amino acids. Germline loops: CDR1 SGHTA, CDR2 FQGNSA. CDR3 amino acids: CASSLSRIMNTEAFF. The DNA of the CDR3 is TGTGCCAGCAGCTTATCGAGGATCATGAACACTGAAGCTTTCTTT.

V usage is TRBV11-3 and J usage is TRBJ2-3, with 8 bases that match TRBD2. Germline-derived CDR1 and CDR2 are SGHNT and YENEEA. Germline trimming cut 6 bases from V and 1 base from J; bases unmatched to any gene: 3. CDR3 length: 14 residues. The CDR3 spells CASSPLAGTDTQYF. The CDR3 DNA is TGTGCCAGCAGTCCACTAGCGGGCACAGATACGCAGTATTTT.

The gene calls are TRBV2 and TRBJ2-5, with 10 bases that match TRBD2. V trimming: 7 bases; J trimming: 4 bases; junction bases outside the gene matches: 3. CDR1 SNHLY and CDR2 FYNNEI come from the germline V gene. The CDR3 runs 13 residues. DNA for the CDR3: TGTGCCAGCACCCTAGCGGGAGCAGAGACCCAGTACTTC. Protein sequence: CASTLAGAETQYF. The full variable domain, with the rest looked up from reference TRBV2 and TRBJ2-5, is EPEVTQTPSHQVTQMGQEVILRCVPISNHLYFYWYRQILGQKVEFLVSFYNNEISEKSEIFDDQFSVERPDGSNFTLKIRSTKLEDSAMYFCASTLAGAETQYFGPGTRLLVL.

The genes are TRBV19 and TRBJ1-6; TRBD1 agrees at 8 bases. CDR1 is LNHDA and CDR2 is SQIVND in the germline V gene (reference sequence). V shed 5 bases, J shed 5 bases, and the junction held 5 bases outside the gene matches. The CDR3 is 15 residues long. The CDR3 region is CASSPQGADNSPLHF. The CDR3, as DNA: TGTGCCAGTAGTCCCCAGGGGGCAGATAATTCACCCCTCCACTTT. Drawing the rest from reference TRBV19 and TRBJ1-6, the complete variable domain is DGGITQSPKYLFRKEGQNVTLSCEQNLNHDAMYWYRQDPGQGLRLIYYSQIVNDFQKGDIAEGYSVSREKKESFPLTVTSAQKNPTAFYLCASSPQGADNSPLHFGNGTRLTVT.

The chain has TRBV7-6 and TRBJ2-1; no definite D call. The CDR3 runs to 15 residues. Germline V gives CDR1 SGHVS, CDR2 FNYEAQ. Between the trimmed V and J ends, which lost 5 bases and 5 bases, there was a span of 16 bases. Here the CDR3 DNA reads TGTGCCAGCAGCCGTACACGTCATATTAACAATGAGCAGTTCTTC. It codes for CASSRTRHINNEQFF.

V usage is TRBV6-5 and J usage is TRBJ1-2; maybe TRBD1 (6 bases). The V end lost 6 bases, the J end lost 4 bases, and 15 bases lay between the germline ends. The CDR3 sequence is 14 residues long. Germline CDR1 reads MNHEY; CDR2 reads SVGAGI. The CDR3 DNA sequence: TGTGCCAGCAGACACCGGGACACCTCCTATGGCTACACCTTC. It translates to CASRHRDTSYGYTF.

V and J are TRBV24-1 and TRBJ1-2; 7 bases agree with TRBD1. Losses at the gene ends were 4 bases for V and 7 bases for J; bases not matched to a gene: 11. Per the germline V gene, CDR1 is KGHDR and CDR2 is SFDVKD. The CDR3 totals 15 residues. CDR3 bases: TGTGCCACCAGTGACGGGAAGGGGGCGAGTGGTGGCTACACCTTC. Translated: CATSDGKGASGGYTF.

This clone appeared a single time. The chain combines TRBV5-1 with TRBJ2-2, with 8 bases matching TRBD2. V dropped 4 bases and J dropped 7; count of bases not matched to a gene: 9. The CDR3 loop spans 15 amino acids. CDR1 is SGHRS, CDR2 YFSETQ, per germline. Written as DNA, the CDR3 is TGCGCCAGCAGCCCGATGCGGGAGGAGGACGGGGAGCTGTTTTTT. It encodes CASSPMREEDGELFF.

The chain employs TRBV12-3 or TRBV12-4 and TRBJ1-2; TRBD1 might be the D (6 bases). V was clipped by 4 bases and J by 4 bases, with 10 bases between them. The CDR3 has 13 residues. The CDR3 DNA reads TGTGCCAGCAGTTGGGGGGGGCCCTATGGCTACACCTTC. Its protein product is CASSWGGPYGYTF.